The 30 T cell receptor beta chains given below trace back to one sample, sequenced in a study of cytomegalovirus exposure and HLA in healthy donors. The PCR made use of 60 Vbeta and 13 Jbeta primers. The protocol was immunoSEQ multiplex PCR, while the TCRdb copy is restricted to in-frame clones and leaves out a portion. Recorded for this sample: over 90,000 clones. The sample comprised PBMCs. The receptors shown here come from a man aged 40-49 years in good health and CMV-seronegative.

V gene TRBV9 combines with J gene TRBJ1-6, with D maybe TRBD1 (5 bases). Germline CDR1 SGDLS, CDR2 YYNGEE. V was shortened by 0 bases and J by 5 bases, with 9 bases between the two germline ends. This CDR3 comprises 15 residues. The CDR3 sequence: CASSVVGGDNSPLHF. In DNA form, the CDR3 reads TGTGCCAGCAGCGTAGTGGGAGGGGATAATTCACCCCTCCACTTT.

V and J are TRBV2 and TRBJ1-5; 8 nucleotides line up with TRBD1. V shed 5 bases and J 7 bases; nucleotides not matched to a gene: 7. This CDR3 has 14 residues. CDR1 is SNHLY, CDR2 FYNNEI, per germline. CDR3 DNA sequence: TGTGCCAGCAGTCACCCAGGGGGCGGGCAGCCCCAGCATTTT. This translates into CASSHPGGGQPQHF.

V and J are TRBV7-8 and TRBJ2-1; no reliable D call. Germline CDR1 and CDR2: SGHVS and FQNEAQ. The ends were cut back, 4 bases at V and 5 bases at J, with 12 bases in the middle. This CDR3 contains 14 residues. Written as DNA, the CDR3 is TGTGCCAGCAGCTCCGGTTGGGCAGACAATGAGCAGTTCTTC. Translated, it gives CASSSGWADNEQFF.

The chain employs TRBV19 and TRBJ2-7; 11 bases are shared with TRBD2. Germline V CDR1 and CDR2: LNHDA, SQIVND (reference sequence). V gave up 6 bases and J gave up 6 bases; unmatched junction bases: 4. This CDR3 contains 13 residues. This chain's CDR3 is CASRRLAGGEQYF. CDR3 DNA: TGTGCCAGTAGACGCCTAGCGGGAGGCGAGCAGTACTTC.

The J gene is TRBJ1-1, the V gene TRBV5-4; 8 bases match TRBD1. Unmatched junction bases numbered 8, after V lost 4 bases and J lost 0 bases. This CDR3 comprises 16 residues. Germline CDR1 is SGHNT and CDR2 is YYREEE (reference sequence). The DNA for the CDR3 is TGTGCCAGCAGCCCCGGACAGGGACAATTGAACACTGAAGCTTTCTTT. Its translation is CASSPGQGQLNTEAFF.

A remark on this clone: This CDR3 is also generated by other DNA sequences in the sample. This chain joins TRBV2 and TRBJ1-1, with 7 bases matching TRBD1. Germline loops: CDR1 SNHLY, CDR2 FYNNEI. The J segment lost 5 bases and the V segment lost 6 bases, leaving 9 bases of the junction unmatched. This CDR3 region has 14 residues. The CDR3 sequence: CASRRRQGGTEAFF. CDR3 in DNA: TGTGCCAGCAGGAGGAGACAGGGCGGGACTGAAGCTTTCTTT.

J is TRBJ1-2 and V is TRBV10-3, with D hard to call. Germline V lookup: CDR1 ENHRY, CDR2 SYGVKD. Trimming shortened V by 3 bases and J by 3 bases, and 8 bases separated the two germline ends. The CDR3 has 13 amino acids. The CDR3 DNA is TGTGCCATCAGTGACGCGGTCTACTATGGCTACACCTTC. It specifies CAISDAVYYGYTF.

The chain is built from TRBV4-3 and TRBJ1-2; a possible D gene is TRBD1 (6 bases). The germline CDR1 and CDR2 sequences are LGHNA and YSLEER. Trimming removed 0 bases from V and 2 bases from J, with 10 bases in between. This CDR3 contains 15 residues. The CDR3 loop reads CASSQEITGNYGYTF. Here the CDR3 DNA reads TGCGCCAGCAGCCAAGAGATAACAGGGAACTATGGCTACACCTTC.

The chain carries TRBV19 and TRBJ2-1; D unresolved. The V gene's germline CDR1 is LNHDA and CDR2 SQIVND (reference sequence). The CDR3 runs 12 residues. V was cut by 5 bases and J by 7 bases, with 9 bases left in between. CDR3 in amino acids: CASSRSPNEQFF. The CDR3 DNA is TGTGCCAGTAGTCGTAGTCCTAATGAGCAGTTCTTC.

The chain has TRBV7-2 and TRBJ1-4, with 9 bases lining up with TRBD1. Losses at the gene ends were 1 base for V and 6 bases for J; bases not matched to a gene: 0. CDR3 length equals 14 residues. Germline V gene lookup returns CDR1 SGHTA and CDR2 FQGNSA. In DNA form, the CDR3 reads TGTGCCAGCAGCTTAGACAGGGGGCATGAAAAACTGTTTTTT. Its translation is CASSLDRGHEKLFF.

The chain joins TRBV5-4 to TRBJ2-1, with 11 bases aligning to TRBD2. The CDR3 is 14 amino acids. V shed 0 bases and J 13 bases; nucleotides not matched to a gene: 6. Germline V gene data show CDR1 as SGHNT and CDR2 as YYREEE (reference sequence). The DNA for the CDR3 is TGTGCCAGCAGCTTGGCACTAGCGGGAGAGCCTCAGTTCTTC. It specifies CASSLALAGEPQFF.

The V and J genes are TRBV21-1 and TRBJ2-7; the D call in the table, TRBD1, was not verified against the DNA. TRBV21-1 is a known pseudogene. This CDR3 region has 16 residues. CDR3 sequence reads: CASSKKQGAGTYEQYF. The DNA for the CDR3 is TGTGCCAGCAGCAAAAAACAGGGGGCAGGGACCTACGAGCAGTACTTC.

DNA of the CDR3: TGTGCCAGCAGCTCGGGACAGTTAGAGACCCAGTACTTC. Translation gives CASSSGQLETQYF. This chain links TRBV11-2 with TRBJ2-5; the match to TRBD1 covers 7 bases. Germline V gene lookup returns CDR1 SGHAT and CDR2 FQNNGV. Trimming took 4 bases from V and 4 from J; bases not matched to a gene: 3. The CDR3 is made up of 13 amino acids. Using reference TRBV11-2 and TRBJ2-5 for the parts outside the CDR3, the full variable domain is EAGVAQSPRYKIIEKRQSVAFWCNPISGHATLYWYQQILGQGPKLLIQFQNNGVVDDSQLPKDRFSAERLKGVDSTLKIQPAKLEDSAVYLCASSSGQLETQYFGPGTRLLVL.

V and J are TRBV27 and TRBJ1-1, with 7 bases lining up with TRBD1. CDR3 length equals 16 residues. With V trimmed by 5 bases and J by 6 bases, 15 bases remained unmatched. The germline V gene has CDR1 MNHEY and CDR2 SMNVEV (reference sequence). CDR3 amino acids: CASSPGTAVGFAEAFF. The CDR3, as DNA: TGTGCCAGCAGTCCGGGGACAGCGGTGGGTTTCGCTGAAGCTTTCTTT.

Here the CDR3 reads CASSLGASGRWFYNEQFF. The CDR3 DNA follows: TGTGCCAGCAGCTTAGGGGCTAGCGGGAGGTGGTTCTACAATGAGCAGTTCTTC. The V call is TRBV11-2, the J call TRBJ2-1; 11 bases match TRBD2. The germline gives CDR1 SGHAT, CDR2 FQNNGV. The CDR3 contains 18 residues. V gave up 1 base and J gave up 3 bases; unmatched junction bases: 8.

This rearrangement joins TRBV2 to TRBJ2-3; D not certain. Trimming left V 10 bases short and J 4 bases short, with 9 bases between. Germline V CDR1 and CDR2: SNHLY, FYNNEI. The length of the CDR3 is 11 residues. The CDR3 is CATRWPDTQYF. CDR3 coding DNA: TGTGCCACCAGGTGGCCAGATACGCAGTATTTT.

This chain joins TRBV7-9 and TRBJ2-5; D ambiguous. The DNA end lines up better with TRBJ2-7; the J call may be wrong. This CDR3 has 14 amino acids. Germline assignment: CDR1 SEHNR and CDR2 FQNEAQ (reference sequence). The CDR3 sequence: CASSLASSSYEQYF. Written as DNA, the CDR3 is TGTGCCAGCAGCTTAGCTTCAAGCTCCTACGAGCAGTACTTC.

The chain recombines TRBV11-2 with TRBJ1-5; 12 nucleotides agree with TRBD1. The CDR3 spans 16 residues. Germline CDR1 reads SGHAT; CDR2 reads FQNNGV. V shed 4 bases and J 8 bases; nucleotides not matched to a gene: 9. The CDR3 region is CASSSGTGGWVEPQHF. The CDR3 bases are TGTGCCAGCAGCTCGGGGACAGGGGGCTGGGTTGAGCCCCAGCATTTT.

Of note for this clone: One end of the junction does not line up with germline, which may come from a read error. The chain recombines TRBV2 with TRBJ2-7; D ambiguous. CDR3 size: 14 residues. Germline V gene lookup returns CDR1 SNHLY and CDR2 FYNNEI. The CDR3: CASSEVTVPYEQYF. Here the CDR3 DNA reads TGTGCCAGCAGCGAAGTAACGGTCCCCTACGAGCAGTACTTC.

The chain combines TRBV19 with TRBJ1-1, with D uncertain. The germline V and J ends were trimmed by 1 base and 4 bases, with 7 bases remaining between them. The CDR3 length is 13 residues. Germline values: CDR1 LNHDA, CDR2 SQIVND (reference sequence). The CDR3 is CASSIGWSTEAFF. The CDR3 DNA follows: TGTGCCAGTAGTATAGGATGGAGCACTGAAGCTTTCTTT. Together with reference TRBV19 and TRBJ1-1, the CDR3 gives the full variable domain: DGGITQSPKYLFRKEGQNVTLSCEQNLNHDAMYWYRQDPGQGLRLIYYSQIVNDFQKGDIAEGYSVSREKKESFPLTVTSAQKNPTAFYLCASSIGWSTEAFFGQGTRLTVV.

The V gene is TRBV7-9, the J gene TRBJ1-1; perhaps TRBD1 as D (6 bases). Germline assignment: CDR1 SEHNR and CDR2 FQNEAQ (reference sequence). This CDR3 is 13 amino acids long. V was cut by 5 bases and J by 1 base, with 8 bases left in between. CDR3 sequence reads: CASSQQGNTEAFF. The CDR3 DNA follows: TGTGCCAGCAGCCAACAGGGGAACACTGAAGCTTTCTTT.

This chain connects TRBV20-1 to TRBJ2-5; TRBD2 is a possible D gene (6 bases). The V gene lost 2 bases and the J gene lost 5 bases, with 6 bases spanning the gap. Germline values: CDR1 DFQATT, CDR2 SNEGSKA (reference sequence). The CDR3 is 11 amino acids. The CDR3 loop reads CSARLAETQYF. The CDR3 DNA reads as TGCAGTGCTAGACTAGCGGAGACCCAGTACTTC.

The rearrangement joins TRBV15 to TRBJ2-3; D remains unclear. Germline CDR1 reads LNHNV; CDR2 reads YYDKDF (reference sequence). Trimming removed 6 bases at V and 3 bases at J, with 13 bases between. CDR3 length equals 14 residues. The CDR3 sequence is CATRTSRQTDTQYF. In nucleotides, the CDR3 is TGTGCCACCAGGACCAGCAGGCAGACAGATACGCAGTATTTT.

The genes are TRBV6-1 and TRBJ2-5; tentatively, D is TRBD1 (5 bases). Judging by the DNA end, TRBJ2-7 fits better; the J call may be wrong. The CDR3 is 14 residues long. Per the germline V gene, CDR1 is MNHNS and CDR2 is SASEGT. The CDR3 reads CASSRAESSYEQYF. In DNA form, the CDR3 reads TGTGCCAGCAGCAGGGCCGAGAGCTCCTACGAGCAGTACTTC.

CDR3: CASSLRLAIYEQYF. CDR3 bases: TGTGCCAGCAGCTTACGACTAGCTATCTACGAGCAGTACTTC. V and J are TRBV9 and TRBJ2-7; 7 bases are shared with TRBD2. After removal of 4 bases from V and 3 bases from J, the junction contained 7 bases not matched to a gene. This CDR3 has 14 amino acids. The germline V gene encodes CDR1 SGDLS and CDR2 YYNGEE.

This chain links TRBV7-6 with TRBJ1-6; TRBD1 might be the D (5 bases). Germline CDR1 is SGHVS and CDR2 is FNYEAQ. V lost 5 bases to trimming and J lost 0 bases, with 11 bases between them. CDR3 length: 16 residues. CDR3 region: CASSEQANSYNSPLHF. The DNA of the CDR3 is TGTGCCAGCAGCGAACAGGCGAACTCCTATAATTCACCCCTCCACTTT.

Here the CDR3 DNA reads TGTGCCAGCAGTTCTCCACATACAGGGGGGGAGACCCAGTACTTC. Translated, it gives CASSSPHTGGETQYF. The V call is TRBV27, the J call TRBJ2-5; 8 positions match TRBD1. The V gene's germline CDR1 is MNHEY and CDR2 SMNVEV (reference sequence). Trimming at V came to 4 bases and at J to 5 bases, leaving 9 bases not matched to a gene. The CDR3 has 15 residues.

CDR3 amino acids: CASSLDSGANVLTF. The CDR3 DNA follows: TGTGCCAGCAGCTTGGATAGTGGGGCCAACGTCCTGACTTTC. This chain connects TRBV5-8 to TRBJ2-6, with D unresolved. The CDR3 has 14 amino acids. Germline V gene data show CDR1 as SGHTS and CDR2 as YDEGEE. Trimming shortened V by 0 bases and J by 3 bases, and 4 bases separated the two germline ends. Full variable domain (missing parts from reference TRBV5-8 and TRBJ2-6): EAGVTQSPTHLIKTRGQQATLRCSPISGHTSVYWYQQALGLGLQFLLWYDEGEERNRGNFPPRFSGRQFPNYSSELNVNALELEDSALYLCASSLDSGANVLTFGAGSRLTVL.

Note on this clone: The CDR3 end shows no conserved phenylalanine or tryptophan, and so a read error is likely. The chain joins TRBV10-2 to TRBJ1-2; TRBD1 matches at 9 bases. The CDR3 loop spans 13 amino acids. Germline CDR1 and CDR2: WSHSY and SAAADI. Unmatched junction bases numbered 6, after V lost 8 bases and J lost 5 bases. The CDR3 sequence is CASRAGQGYGYTL. The CDR3 DNA reads as TGCGCCAGCCGGGCGGGACAGGGTTATGGCTACACCCTC.

The CDR3 DNA follows: TGTGCCAGCAGCTTAGTTTCGGGCTACACCTTC. Residues: CASSLVSGYTF. The genes are TRBV7-9 and TRBJ1-2; D not resolved. This CDR3 is 11 amino acids long. Per germline, CDR1 SEHNR and CDR2 FQNEAQ (reference sequence). Trimming removed 1 base from V and 8 bases from J, with 5 bases in between. The whole variable domain, filled in from reference TRBV7-9 and TRBJ1-2, reads DTGVSQNPRHKITKRGQNVTFRCDPISEHNRLYWYRQTLGQGPEFLTYFQNEAQLEKSRLLSDRFSAERPKGSFSTLEIQRTEQGDSAMYLCASSLVSGYTFGSGTRLTVV.